The rows below give T cell receptor beta chains drawn from one sample of a study of early stage breast cancer tumors. TCRdb's table, derived via immunoSEQ multiplex PCR, lists solely in-frame clones and lacks some. Here the sample spans about 19,000 clones, 83% being singletons. Sequenced sample: blood. The receptor set was obtained from a person between 65 and 80 years old with breast cancer. CDR3s include the opening cysteine and the closing phenylalanine or tryptophan. The D gene is left open where the match is weak. Only part of the rows carry a size: once, few, many, or a class if the clone is expanded.

TRBD2 once TRBJ2-3 TRBV4-1 18 CASSQDTGLAGGLDTQYF TGCGCCAGCAGCCAAGATACAGGACTAGCGGGGGGTTTAGATACGCAGTATTTT
TRBD1 . TRBJ2-7 TRBV10-3 14 CAIRGQITSYEQYF TGTGCCATCAGGGGACAGATTACCTCCTACGAGCAGTACTTC
. . TRBJ1-2 TRBV5-4 14 CASSPGGVDYGYTF TGTGCCAGCAGCCCCGGCGGGGTGGACTATGGCTACACCTTC
. . TRBJ2-1 TRBV5-4 11 CASTERNEQFF TGTGCCAGCACCGAGAGGAATGAGCAGTTCTTC
. . TRBJ1-5 TRBV30 14 CAWSPLEIPQPQHF TGTGCCTGGAGTCCCCTAGAAATCCCTCAGCCCCAGCATTTT
TRBD1 . TRBJ1-1 TRBV10-3 12 CAINQGAGEAFF TGTGCCATCAATCAGGGGGCAGGTGAAGCTTTCTTT
. . TRBJ2-2 TRBV2 18 CASSGLRVLSRNTGELFF TGTGCCAGCAGTGGCCTCAGGGTTTTATCCCGGAACACCGGGGAGCTGTTTTTT
. once TRBJ1-1 TRBV7-9 15 CASSYGLSRDTEAFF TGTGCCAGCAGCTATGGCCTTTCCAGGGACACTGAAGCTTTCTTT
TRBD1 . TRBJ2-7 TRBV5-8 16 CASSSFWDRGQAEQYF TGTGCCAGCAGCAGTTTCTGGGACAGGGGGCAGGCCGAGCAGTACTTC
. . TRBJ1-2 TRBV25-1 14 CASRGNRENYGYTF TGTGCCAGCAGAGGAAACAGGGAGAACTATGGCTACACCTTC
. . TRBJ2-3 TRBV5-1 15 CASSFRGLLSDTQYF TGCGCCAGCAGCTTCAGGGGACTATTATCAGATACGCAGTATTTT
. . TRBJ2-3 TRBV7-8 18 CASSFSTVGAGNTDTQYF TGTGCCAGCAGCTTCTCAACCGTCGGGGCGGGGAACACAGATACGCAGTATTTT
TRBD1 . TRBJ2-7 TRBV30 12 CAWSGQGYEQYF TGTGCCTGGAGTGGACAGGGTTACGAGCAGTACTTC
. . TRBJ2-6 TRBV6-5 14 CASSYQSGANVLTF TGTGCCAGCAGTTATCAGTCCGGGGCCAACGTCCTGACTTTC
. once TRBJ1-1 TRBV7-8 13 CASSLVRGPEAFF TGTGCCAGCAGCTTAGTCAGGGGCCCTGAAGCTTTCTTT
. . TRBJ1-5 TRBV30 14 CAWSVWQSNQPQHF TGTGCCTGGAGTGTATGGCAGTCAAATCAGCCCCAGCATTTT
TRBD1 . TRBJ2-7 TRBV19 17 CASSIDGGQGITYEQYF TGTGCCAGTAGTATAGATGGGGGACAGGGGATAACCTACGAGCAGTACTTC
TRBD1 few TRBJ1-1 TRBV5-1 14 CASSRGTGGTEAFF TGCGCCAGCAGCAGAGGGACAGGGGGCACTGAAGCTTTCTTT
TRBD1 once TRBJ1-1 TRBV5-4 15 CASSIPQGDGTEAFF TGTGCCAGCAGCATACCTCAGGGGGACGGCACTGAAGCTTTCTTT
TRBD1 . TRBJ1-1 TRBV18 16 CASSPNSGTGGTEAFF TGTGCCAGCTCACCTAACTCCGGGACAGGGGGCACTGAAGCTTTCTTT
TRBD2 . TRBJ2-1 TRBV9 23 CASSVGPGLAGGLSQSSYNEQFF TGTGCCAGCAGCGTAGGACCGGGACTAGCGGGGGGGCTCTCCCAAAGCTCCTACAATGAGCAGTTCTTC
. few TRBJ1-2 TRBV28 13 CASRGGGGYGYTF TGTGCCAGCAGAGGGGGAGGGGGCTATGGCTACACCTTC
. . TRBJ1-2 TRBV19 15 CASSFLQGQGYGYTF TGTGCCAGTAGTTTTCTCCAGGGCCAGGGATATGGCTACACCTTC
. . TRBJ2-1 TRBV18 12 CASSPTRDEQFF TGTGCCAGCTCACCAACCAGGGATGAGCAGTTCTTC
. . TRBJ2-2 TRBV6-5 14 CASGGSRYTGELFF TGTGCCAGCGGGGGGAGCAGGTACACCGGGGAGCTGTTTTTT
TRBD2 . TRBJ2-1 TRBV6-1 19 CASSEAPLGRGASYNEQFF TGTGCCAGCAGTGAAGCCCCTCTAGGGCGGGGGGCCTCCTACAATGAGCAGTTCTTC
TRBD2 . TRBJ2-1 TRBV4-2 16 CASSQEGLAGNNEQFF TGTGCCAGCAGCCAAGAAGGGCTAGCGGGGAACAATGAGCAGTTCTTC
TRBD1 . TRBJ2-4 TRBV30 17 CAWSVLSVGQPKNIQYF TGTGCCTGGAGTGTACTTTCTGTGGGACAGCCTAAAAACATTCAGTACTTC
. . TRBJ1-2 TRBV6-6 13 CASSFDRNYGYTF TGTGCCAGCAGTTTTGACAGGAACTATGGCTACACCTTC
. . TRBJ2-7 TRBV6-1 13 CASSGGQKYEQYF TGTGCCAGCAGTGGGGGACAAAAGTACGAGCAGTACTTC
. . TRBJ1-2 TRBV6-6 13 CASSSQDSYGYTF TGTGCCAGCAGTTCCCAGGACAGCTATGGCTACACCTTC
. . TRBJ1-5 TRBV28 14 CASSRGVSNQPQHF TGTGCCAGCAGTCGGGGGGTGAGCAATCAGCCCCAGCATTTT
TRBD1 . TRBJ2-3 TRBV9 17 CASSVGAGQGVVDTQYF TGTGCCAGCAGCGTAGGGGCGGGACAGGGGGTGGTTGATACGCAGTATTTT
TRBD2 . TRBJ2-7 TRBV19 15 CASSTGLAGAYEQYF TGTGCCAGTAGTACGGGACTAGCGGGGGCATACGAGCAGTACTTC
TRBD1 . TRBJ2-3 TRBV4-3 16 CASSQGDRLSTDTQYF TGCGCCAGCAGCCAAGGGGACAGGCTTAGCACAGATACGCAGTATTTT
. few TRBJ1-5 TRBV18 15 CASSPSGQSNQPQHF TGTGCCAGCTCACCATCCGGACAGAGCAATCAGCCCCAGCATTTT
. . TRBJ1-2 TRBV28 14 CASSLGQVVYGYTF TGTGCCAGCAGTTTAGGTCAGGTGGTCTATGGCTACACCTTC
TRBD1 few TRBJ1-5 TRBV18 14 CASRTGGSNQPQHF TGTGCCAGCCGGACAGGGGGGAGCAATCAGCCCCAGCATTTT
. . TRBJ1-1 TRBV6-5 13 CASSPPRGTEAFF TGTGCCAGCAGCCCACCCAGGGGAACTGAAGCTTTCTTT
TRBD1 few TRBJ2-7 TRBV11-3 12 CASRPTGGKQYF TGTGCCAGCAGGCCTACAGGGGGGAAGCAGTACTTC
. . TRBJ2-2 TRBV6-5 13 CASSRVSNGELFF TGTGCCAGCAGCCGGGTTTCAAACGGGGAGCTGTTTTTT
. . TRBJ2-3 TRBV28 15 CATFGGILRGDTQYF TGTGCCACCTTCGGAGGGATCCTTCGAGGAGATACGCAGTATTTT